This T cell receptor beta chain was sequenced in a study of blood T cell repertoires in COVID-19. Background on the study: The United States, Italy and Spain were the sources of the acute and convalescent COVID-19 samples. PBMCs, B-cell-depleted T cells, or T cells provided the cDNA or gDNA that made up the material.

The CDR3 length is 15 residues. Trimming stripped 1 base from V and 9 bases from J, with 19 bases between. CDR1 is KGHSH and CDR2 is LQKENI in the germline V gene. This table comes from immunoSEQ multiplex PCR, and its TCRdb copy is limited to in-frame clones, with some not included. This sample has 150,000 or so clones, with 75% to 90% found just once. Sequenced input: peripheral blood. This TCR came from a man older than 75 with acute or convalescent COVID-19. The J gene is TRBJ2-7, the V gene TRBV18; perhaps TRBD2 as D (5 bases). The CDR3 sequence is CASSPREALAFGQYF. The CDR3, as DNA: TGTGCCAGCTCACCACGTGAAGCCCTAGCTTTCGGGCAGTACTTC.